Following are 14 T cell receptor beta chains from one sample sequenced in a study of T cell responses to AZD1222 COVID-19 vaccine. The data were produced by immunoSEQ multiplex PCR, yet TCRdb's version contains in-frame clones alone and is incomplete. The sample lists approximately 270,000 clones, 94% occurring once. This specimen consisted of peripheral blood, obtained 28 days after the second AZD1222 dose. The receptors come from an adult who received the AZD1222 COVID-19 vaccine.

The CDR3 coding sequence is TGTGCCAGCAGTTCCGGACAGGGGGATTACGAGCAGTACTTC. Protein product: CASSSGQGDYEQYF. The V call is TRBV28, the J call TRBJ2-7; 10 bases fit TRBD1. This CDR3 region has 14 residues. Per germline, CDR1 MDHEN and CDR2 SYDVKM. V shed 4 bases, J shed 4 bases, and the junction held 4 bases outside the gene matches. Variable domain in full (rest from reference TRBV28 and TRBJ2-7): DVKVTQSSRYLVKRTGEKVFLECVQDMDHENMFWYRQDPGLGLRLIYFSYDVKMKEKGDIPEGYSVSREKKERFSLILESASTNQTSMYLCASSSGQGDYEQYFGPGTRLTVT.

The CDR3 region is CASSSRTSGGASGQFF. CDR3 bases: TGTGCCAGCAGCTCCCGGACTAGCGGGGGGGCCTCTGGGCAGTTCTTC. The rearrangement joins TRBV7-9 to TRBJ2-1; 15 bases are a match to TRBD2. The V and J ends lost 4 bases and 12 bases, in that order; junction bases with no gene match: 10. The CDR3 is 16 amino acids. Germline CDR1 SEHNR, CDR2 FQNEAQ (reference sequence).

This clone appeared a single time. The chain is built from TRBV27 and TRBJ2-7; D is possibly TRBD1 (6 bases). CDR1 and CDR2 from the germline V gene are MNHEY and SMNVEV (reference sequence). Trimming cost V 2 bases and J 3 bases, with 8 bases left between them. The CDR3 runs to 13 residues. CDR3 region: CASSLRGYYEQYF. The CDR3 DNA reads TGTGCCAGCAGTTTAAGGGGGTACTACGAGCAGTACTTC.

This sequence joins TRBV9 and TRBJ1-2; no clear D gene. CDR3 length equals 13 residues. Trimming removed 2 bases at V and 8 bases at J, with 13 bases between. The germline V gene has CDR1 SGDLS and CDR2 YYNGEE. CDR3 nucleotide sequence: TGTGCCAGCAGCGTGGGTTTCACTGGGGGCTACACCTTC. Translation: CASSVGFTGGYTF.

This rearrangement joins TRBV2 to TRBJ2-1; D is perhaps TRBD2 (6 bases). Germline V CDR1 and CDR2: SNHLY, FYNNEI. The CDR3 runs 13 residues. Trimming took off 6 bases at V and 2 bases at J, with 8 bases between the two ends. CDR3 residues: CASRGGTYNEQFF. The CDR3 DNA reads TGTGCCAGCAGGGGGGGAACCTACAATGAGCAGTTCTTC.

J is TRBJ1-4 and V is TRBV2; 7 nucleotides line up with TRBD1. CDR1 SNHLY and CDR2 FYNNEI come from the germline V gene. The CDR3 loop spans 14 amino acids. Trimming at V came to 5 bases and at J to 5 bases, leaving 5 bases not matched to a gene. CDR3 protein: CASSKRGLNEKLFF. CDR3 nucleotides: TGTGCCAGCAGTAAAAGGGGGCTCAATGAAAAACTGTTTTTT.

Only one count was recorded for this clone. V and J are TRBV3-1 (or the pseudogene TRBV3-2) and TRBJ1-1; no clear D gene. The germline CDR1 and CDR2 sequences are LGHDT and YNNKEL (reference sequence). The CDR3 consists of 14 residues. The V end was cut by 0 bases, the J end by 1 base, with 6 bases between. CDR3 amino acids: CASSQDLKNTEAFF. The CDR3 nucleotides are TGTGCCAGCAGCCAAGATCTAAAGAACACTGAAGCTTTCTTT.

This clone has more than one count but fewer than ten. The CDR3, as DNA: TGTGCCAGCAGCAGGAGCGGCGGCTACGAGCAGTACTTC. Translated, it gives CASSRSGGYEQYF. The chain employs TRBV27 and TRBJ2-7, with D possibly TRBD2 on 5 matching bases. Deletions cut 6 bases from V and 3 bases from J, with 12 bases between. The germline V gene has CDR1 MNHEY and CDR2 SMNVEV (reference sequence). The CDR3 extends over 13 amino acids.

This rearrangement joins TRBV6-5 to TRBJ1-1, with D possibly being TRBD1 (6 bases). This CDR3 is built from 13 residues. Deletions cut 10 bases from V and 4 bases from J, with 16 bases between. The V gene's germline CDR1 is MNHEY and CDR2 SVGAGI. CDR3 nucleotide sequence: TGTGCCATCTCGGGGACATCAGGCACTGAAGCTTTCTTT. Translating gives CAISGTSGTEAFF.

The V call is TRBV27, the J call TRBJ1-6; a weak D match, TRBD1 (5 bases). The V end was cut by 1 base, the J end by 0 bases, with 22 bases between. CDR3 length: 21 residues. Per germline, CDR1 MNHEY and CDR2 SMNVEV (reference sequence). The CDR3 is CASSLFPGKGSISSYNSPLHF. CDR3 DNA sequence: TGTGCCAGCAGTTTATTCCCCGGGAAGGGGTCCATTAGCTCCTATAATTCACCCCTCCACTTT.

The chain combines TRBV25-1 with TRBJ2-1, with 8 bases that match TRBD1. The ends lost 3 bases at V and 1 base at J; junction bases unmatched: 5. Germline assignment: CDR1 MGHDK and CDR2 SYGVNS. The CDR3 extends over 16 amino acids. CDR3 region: CASSDQGARSYNEQFF. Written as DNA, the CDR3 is TGTGCCAGCAGTGACCAGGGGGCACGTTCCTACAATGAGCAGTTCTTC.

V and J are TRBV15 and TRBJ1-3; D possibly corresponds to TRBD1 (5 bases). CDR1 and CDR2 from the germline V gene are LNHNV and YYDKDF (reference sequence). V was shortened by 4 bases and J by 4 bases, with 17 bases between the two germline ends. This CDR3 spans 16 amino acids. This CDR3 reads CATSTGTRGSGNTIYF. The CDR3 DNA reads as TGTGCCACCAGCACGGGGACGAGGGGATCCGGAAACACCATATATTTT.

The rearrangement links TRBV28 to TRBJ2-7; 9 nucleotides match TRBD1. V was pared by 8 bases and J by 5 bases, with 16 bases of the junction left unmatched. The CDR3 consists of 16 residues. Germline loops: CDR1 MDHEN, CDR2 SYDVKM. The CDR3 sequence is CASGHLPGQGPHEQYF. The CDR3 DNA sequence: TGTGCCAGCGGACATCTGCCGGGACAGGGACCACACGAGCAGTACTTC. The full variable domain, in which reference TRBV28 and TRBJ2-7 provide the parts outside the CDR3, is DVKVTQSSRYLVKRTGEKVFLECVQDMDHENMFWYRQDPGLGLRLIYFSYDVKMKEKGDIPEGYSVSREKKERFSLILESASTNQTSMYLCASGHLPGQGPHEQYFGPGTRLTVT.

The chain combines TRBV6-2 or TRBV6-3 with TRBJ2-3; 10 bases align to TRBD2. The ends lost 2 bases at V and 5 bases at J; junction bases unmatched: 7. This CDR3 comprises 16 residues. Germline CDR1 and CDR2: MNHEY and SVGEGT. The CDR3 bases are TGTGCCAGCAGTTACCAGCGGGAGGGTGGGCGAGATACGCAGTATTTT. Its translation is CASSYQREGGRDTQYF.